A single sample is the source of the 3 T cell receptor beta chains below, sequenced in a study of blood T cell repertoires in COVID-19. The protocol was immunoSEQ multiplex PCR, while the TCRdb copy is restricted to in-frame clones and leaves out a portion. Seen here are approximately 210,000 clones, less than 90% observed once, and the top ten hold 0.7% to 0.85%. Material: peripheral blood. These receptors originate from a woman aged 70 to 79 with acute or convalescent COVID-19.

This rearrangement joins TRBV28 to TRBJ2-7; 8 bases agree with TRBD1. CDR3 size: 15 residues. After removal of 4 bases from V and 7 bases from J, the junction contained 12 bases not matched to a gene. CDR1 is MDHEN, CDR2 SYDVKM, per germline. This chain's CDR3 is CASSSPGQDLGEQYF. In DNA, the CDR3 is TGTGCCAGCAGTTCCCCGGGACAGGACTTGGGGGAGCAGTACTTC.

This CDR3 is CASSEARGGGYTF. The DNA of the CDR3 is TGTGCCAGCAGTGAAGCGAGGGGAGGGGGCTACACCTTC. The chain employs TRBV6-1 and TRBJ1-2; D may be TRBD1 (5 bases). Trimming shortened V by 0 bases and J by 8 bases, and 10 bases separated the two germline ends. Per germline, CDR1 MNHNS and CDR2 SASEGT. The CDR3 consists of 13 residues.

This rearrangement joins TRBV7-2 to TRBJ2-7, with D possibly being TRBD2 (5 bases). Looked up from germline, CDR1 is SGHTA and CDR2 is FQGNSA. V shed 5 bases and J shed 2 bases, with 19 bases lying between them. The length of the CDR3 is 16 residues. For the CDR3, the DNA is TGTGCCAGCAGCCCCGACTTTAGCGCCTCGGCCTACGAGCAGTACTTC. It codes for CASSPDFSASAYEQYF. Drawing the rest from reference TRBV7-2 and TRBJ2-7, the complete variable domain is GAGVSQSPSNKVTEKGKDVELRCDPISGHTALYWYRQSLGQGLEFLIYFQGNSAPDKSGLPSDRFSAERTGGSVSTLTIQRTQQEDSAVYLCASSPDFSASAYEQYFGPGTRLTVT.